This T cell receptor beta chain is from a study of blood T cells in healthy people across ages. Study summary: Using template switching, researchers captured about one barcoded beta molecule for each two T cells.

Sample-barcoded 5' priming and a J-beta primer mix drove a second PCR of roughly 6 to 12 cycles. TCRdb re-called the 5' RACE reads through MiXCR, storing one row per CDR3 protein. This repertoire shows under 2 million distinct CDR3 sequences, roughly 32% found once; its top ten account for 11%. Study-wide results and caveats: A greater number of naive CD4+ cells and higher diversity distinguished long-lived donors from aged donors.

This clonotype was recorded a few times. Its cognate antigen is unknown. The study drew donors from healthy Caucasian individuals in Russia aged roughly 6 to 90. Looked up from germline, CDR1 is LNHNV and CDR2 is YYDKDF (reference sequence). Deletions cut 8 bases from V and 8 bases from J, with 18 bases between. There are 14 residues in the CDR3. Sequencing was done on a sample of blood. This chain links TRBV15 with TRBJ1-4, with TRBD1 as a possible D gene (6 bases). This TCR came from a woman in her thirties in good health. CDR3 sequence: CATSAGGPGEKLFF. The CDR3 DNA sequence: TGTGCCACCTCCGCGGGGGGCCCTGGGGAAAAACTGTTTTTT.